Listed below are T cell receptor beta chains from one sample, sequenced in a study of patients and donors after allogeneic stem cell transplantation. TCRdb called the RT-PCR reads again in MiXCR, with one record for every CDR3 protein. The sample lists about 960,000 distinct CDR3 sequences, roughly 18% occurring once. The sequenced material came from blood, either unsorted or a sorted T cell fraction (not recorded which). The receptors were sampled from a human donor who was either an allogeneic HSCT recipient or a stem cell or donor lymphocyte infusion donor (not recorded which). It is not recorded whose cells these are; they may come from a transplant donor. CDR3s include the opening cysteine and the closing phenylalanine or tryptophan. A D gene is named only where the DNA matches it firmly. Expanded clones get a size class; other rows say once, few or many, or leave the size out.

J gene	D gene	V gene	clone size	CDR3 length	CDR3 protein	CDR3 DNA
TRBJ2-1	NA	TRBV21-1	NA	16	CASSKGGLAVYNEQFF	TGTGCCAGCAGCAAAGGGGGACTAGCGGTATACAATGAGCAGTTCTTC
TRBJ2-7	NA	TRBV12-3/TRBV12-4	NA	11	CASRLRGAQAF	TGTGCCAGCAGGCTAAGGGGGGCGCAGGCCTTC
TRBJ2-5	NA	TRBV10-2	NA	14	CASSDTSPSGSQYF	TGCGCCAGCAGTGACACTTCGCCTTCGGGGTCCCAGTACTTC
TRBJ2-5	TRBD2	TRBV6-2/TRBV6-3	once	12	CATRTSGETQYF	TGTGCCACCCGGACTAGCGGAGAGACCCAGTACTTC
TRBJ2-1	NA	TRBV29-1	NA	14	CSSRGSAVYNEQFF	TGCAGCTCCCGCGGGTCGGCTGTCTACAATGAGCAGTTCTTC
TRBJ1-2	TRBD1	TRBV28	NA	12	CASRQGSVGYTF	TGTGCCAGCCGACAGGGAAGTGTGGGCTACACCTTC
TRBJ1-5	NA	TRBV18	few	16	CASSPDQVFGNQPQHF	TGTGCCAGCTCACCAGATCAGGTGTTCGGCAATCAGCCCCAGCATTTT
TRBJ2-1	NA	TRBV7-3	NA	17	CASSLTIGSFTYNEQFF	TGTGCCAGCAGCTTAACGATTGGGAGTTTTACCTACAATGAGCAGTTCTTC
TRBJ1-2	NA	TRBV3-1	few	13	CASSQGNSYGYTF	TGTGCCAGCAGCCAAGGGAACAGCTATGGCTACACCTTC
TRBJ2-7	TRBD1	TRBV27	NA	14	CASSPRDRGGEQYF	TGTGCCAGCAGTCCCCGGGACAGGGGAGGAGAGCAGTACTTC
TRBJ2-7	NA	TRBV20-1	few	13	CSARAGENREQYF	TGCAGTGCTAGGGCAGGGGAGAACCGCGAGCAGTACTTC
TRBJ2-4	TRBD2	TRBV24-1	few	16	CATSDPSGSLQTRLYF	TGTGCCACCAGTGATCCTAGCGGGAGCCTCCAAACTAGATTGTACTTC
TRBJ2-1	NA	TRBV6-5	NA	12	CASSYGENEQFF	TGTGCCAGCAGTTATGGGGAGAATGAGCAGTTCTTC
TRBJ2-1	NA	TRBV7-3	NA	15	CASSLSGPSYNEQFF	TGTGCCAGCAGCCTCTCTGGGCCGTCCTACAATGAGCAGTTCTTC
TRBJ2-5	TRBD2	TRBV4-3	NA	18	CASSQERTSGNLYETQYF	TGCGCCAGCAGCCAAGAACGGACTAGCGGTAACCTCTATGAGACCCAGTACTTC
TRBJ1-5	NA	TRBV4-2	NA	16	CASSQDAAGPGGPQHF	TGTGCCAGCAGCCAAGATGCGGCGGGGCCGGGCGGGCCCCAGCATTTT
TRBJ1-2	TRBD1	TRBV12-3/TRBV12-4	many	14	CASSFSDRVMGYTF	TGTGCCAGCAGTTTCTCGGACAGGGTTATGGGCTACACCTTC
TRBJ1-5	NA	TRBV7-8	few	13	CASSPGLSGPQHF	TGTGCCAGCAGCCCCGGGTTGTCCGGGCCCCAGCATTTT
TRBJ1-1	NA	TRBV12-3/TRBV12-4	few	14	CARLRSGNETEAFF	TGTGCCAGGCTCAGATCAGGGAATGAGACTGAAGCTTTCTTT
TRBJ2-5	NA	TRBV5-1	NA	14	CASWPSWDQETQYF	TGCGCCAGCTGGCCCTCGTGGGATCAAGAGACCCAGTACTTC
TRBJ2-1	NA	TRBV18	many	14	CASSPPSSYNEQFF	TGTGCCAGCTCACCCCCTAGCTCCTACAATGAGCAGTTCTTC
TRBJ2-3	TRBD1	TRBV20-1	NA	16	CSAIDRGGPGTDTQYF	TGCAGTGCTATCGACAGGGGGGGGCCAGGCACAGATACGCAGTATTTT